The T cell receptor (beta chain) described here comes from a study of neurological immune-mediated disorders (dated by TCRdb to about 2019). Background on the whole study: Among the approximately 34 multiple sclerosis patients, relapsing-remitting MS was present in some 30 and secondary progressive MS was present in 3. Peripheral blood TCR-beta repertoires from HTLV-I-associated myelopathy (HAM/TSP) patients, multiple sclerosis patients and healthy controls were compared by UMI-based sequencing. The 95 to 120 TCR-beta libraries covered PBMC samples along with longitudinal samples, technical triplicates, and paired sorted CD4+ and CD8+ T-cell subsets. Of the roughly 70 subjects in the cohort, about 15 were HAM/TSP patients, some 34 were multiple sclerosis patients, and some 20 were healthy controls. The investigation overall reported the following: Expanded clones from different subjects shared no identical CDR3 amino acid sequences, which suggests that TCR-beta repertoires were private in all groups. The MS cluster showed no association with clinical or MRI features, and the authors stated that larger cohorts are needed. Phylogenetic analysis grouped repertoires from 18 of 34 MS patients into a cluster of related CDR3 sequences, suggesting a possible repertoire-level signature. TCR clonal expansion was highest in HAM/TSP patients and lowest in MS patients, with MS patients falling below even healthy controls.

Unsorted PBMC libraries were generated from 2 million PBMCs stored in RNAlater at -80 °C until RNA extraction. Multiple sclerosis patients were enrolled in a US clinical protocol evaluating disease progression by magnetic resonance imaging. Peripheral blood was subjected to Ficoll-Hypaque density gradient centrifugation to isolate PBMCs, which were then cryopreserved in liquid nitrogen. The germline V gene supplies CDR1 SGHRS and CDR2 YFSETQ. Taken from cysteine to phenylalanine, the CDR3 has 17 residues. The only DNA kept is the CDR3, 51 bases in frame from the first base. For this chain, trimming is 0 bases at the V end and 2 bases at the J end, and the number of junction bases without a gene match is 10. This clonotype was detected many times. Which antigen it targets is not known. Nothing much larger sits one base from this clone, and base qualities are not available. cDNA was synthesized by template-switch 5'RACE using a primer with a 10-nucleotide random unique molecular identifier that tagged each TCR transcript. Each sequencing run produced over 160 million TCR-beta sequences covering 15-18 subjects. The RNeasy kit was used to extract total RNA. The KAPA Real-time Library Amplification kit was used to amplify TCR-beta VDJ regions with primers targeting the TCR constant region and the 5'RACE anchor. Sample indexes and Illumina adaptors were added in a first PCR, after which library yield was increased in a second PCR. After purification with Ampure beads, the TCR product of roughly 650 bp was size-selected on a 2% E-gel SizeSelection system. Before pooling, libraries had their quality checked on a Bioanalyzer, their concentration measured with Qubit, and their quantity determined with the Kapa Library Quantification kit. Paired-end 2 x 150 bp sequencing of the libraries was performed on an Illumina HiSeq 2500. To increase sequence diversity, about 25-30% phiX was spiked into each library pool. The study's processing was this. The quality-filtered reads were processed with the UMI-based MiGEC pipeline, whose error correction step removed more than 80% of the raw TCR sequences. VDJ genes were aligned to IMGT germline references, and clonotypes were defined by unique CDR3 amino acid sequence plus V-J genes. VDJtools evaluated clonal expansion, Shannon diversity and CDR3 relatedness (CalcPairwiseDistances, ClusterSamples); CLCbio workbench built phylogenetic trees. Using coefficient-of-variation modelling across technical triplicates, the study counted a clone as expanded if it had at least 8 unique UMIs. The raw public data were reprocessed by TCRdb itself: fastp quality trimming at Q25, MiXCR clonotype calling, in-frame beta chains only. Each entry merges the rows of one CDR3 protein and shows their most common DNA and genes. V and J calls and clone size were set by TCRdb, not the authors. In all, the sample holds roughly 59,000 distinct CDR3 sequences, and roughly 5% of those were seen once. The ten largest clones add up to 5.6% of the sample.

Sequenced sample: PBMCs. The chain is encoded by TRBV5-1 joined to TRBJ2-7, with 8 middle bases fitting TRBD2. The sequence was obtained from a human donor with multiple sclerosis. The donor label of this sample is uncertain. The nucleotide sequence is TGCGCCAGCAGCTTGGCCATCGGGACTAGTATTCCCTACGAGCAGTACTTC. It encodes CASSLAIGTSIPYEQYF.